The 12 T cell receptor beta chains below come from one sample, sequenced in a study of blood T cell repertoires in COVID-19. Sequencing was performed with immunoSEQ multiplex PCR; in TCRdb, only in-frame clones are kept and a portion is missing. In the table there are 100,000 to 150,000 clones, approximately 87% of which are singletons. What was sequenced was peripheral blood. Every receptor here comes from a man aged 50 or older with acute or convalescent COVID-19.

The chain is built from TRBV9 and TRBJ2-2; TRBD2 matches at 10 bases. Germline V gives CDR1 SGDLS, CDR2 YYNGEE. This CDR3 region has 15 residues. V trimming: 3 bases; J trimming: 4 bases; junction bases outside the gene matches: 3. The chain's CDR3 is CASSGGLASTGELFF. As DNA, the CDR3 is TGTGCCAGCAGCGGGGGACTAGCGAGCACCGGGGAGCTGTTTTTT.

The chain links TRBV5-1 to TRBJ2-3; weak D call: TRBD2 (5 bases). The CDR3 has 14 residues. Trimming removed 4 bases from V and 0 bases from J, with 9 bases in between. Germline lookup yields CDR1 SGHRS and CDR2 YFSETQ. The CDR3, as DNA: TGCGCCAGCAGCATAGGACTGAGCACAGATACGCAGTATTTT. Translated, it gives CASSIGLSTDTQYF.

The chain combines TRBV18 with TRBJ1-3; D unclear. Trimming left V 0 bases short and J 3 bases short, with 15 bases between. CDR1 and CDR2 (germline): KGHSH, LQKENI. This CDR3 contains 17 residues. This CDR3 is CASSPPAGWLRGNTIYF. CDR3 DNA sequence: TGTGCCAGCTCACCACCCGCCGGGTGGCTCCGTGGAAACACCATATATTTT.

The V call is TRBV7-9, the J call TRBJ2-7, with TRBD1 identical over 7 bases. V was pared by 8 bases and J by 0 bases, with 7 bases of the junction left unmatched. Germline CDR1 and CDR2: SEHNR and FQNEAQ (reference sequence). The CDR3 sequence is 14 residues long. The CDR3 region is CASPPAGGSYEQYF. Written as DNA, the CDR3 is TGTGCCAGCCCGCCCGCAGGGGGCTCCTACGAGCAGTACTTC.

The V gene is TRBV6-5, the J gene TRBJ1-6; 9 nucleotides line up with TRBD1. The V and J ends lost 11 bases and 5 bases, in that order; junction bases with no gene match: 4. There are 13 residues in the CDR3. Germline V gene lookup returns CDR1 MNHEY and CDR2 SVGAGI. CDR3 region: CAADRGNNSPLHF. The CDR3 bases are TGTGCCGCAGACAGGGGGAATAATTCACCCCTCCACTTT.

The CDR3 region is CASSYGSTGVETQYF. The CDR3 nucleotides are TGTGCCAGCAGTTACGGGTCGACAGGCGTGGAGACCCAGTACTTC. V is TRBV6-5 and J is TRBJ2-5, with TRBD1 as a possible D gene (6 bases). Germline values: CDR1 MNHEY, CDR2 SVGAGI. The CDR3 is 15 residues long. V shed 2 bases and J shed 5 bases, with 15 bases lying between them.

This clone was seen only a few times. The chain couples TRBV10-3 to TRBJ2-5, with a tentative D call TRBD1 (6 bases). The length of the CDR3 is 13 residues. V lost 4 bases and J lost 5, with 11 bases in between. Germline CDR1 and CDR2: ENHRY and SYGVKD. This CDR3 reads CAISGGGMETQYF. DNA for the CDR3: TGTGCCATCAGTGGAGGGGGAATGGAGACCCAGTACTTC.

The V gene is TRBV7-2, the J gene TRBJ2-7, with unresolved D. This CDR3 contains 14 residues. The germline V gene has CDR1 SGHTA and CDR2 FQGNSA. Trimming shortened V by 1 base and J by 4 bases, and 11 bases separated the two germline ends. This CDR3 is CASSLVPSAYEQYF. In DNA, the CDR3 is TGTGCCAGCAGCTTAGTACCCTCAGCGTACGAGCAGTACTTC.

This chain's CDR3 is CASSFEASGRTDTQYF. The CDR3 DNA sequence: TGTGCCAGCAGCTTTGAGGCTAGCGGGAGAACAGATACGCAGTATTTT. The J gene is TRBJ2-3, the V gene TRBV7-6, with 10 nucleotides matching TRBD2. The CDR3 has 16 residues. Germline assignment: CDR1 SGHVS and CDR2 FNYEAQ. J gave up 3 bases and V 3 bases, and 6 bases lay outside the gene matches.

The chain joins TRBV7-9 to TRBJ1-2, with 9 bases fitting TRBD1. Losses at the gene ends were 1 base for V and 6 bases for J; bases not matched to a gene: 3. CDR1 and CDR2 (germline): SEHNR, FQNEAQ (reference sequence). This CDR3 is 14 amino acids long. The CDR3 protein is CASSLVDRGNGYTF. The DNA of the CDR3 is TGTGCCAGCAGCTTAGTTGACAGGGGGAATGGCTACACCTTC.

J is TRBJ2-1 and V is TRBV7-9; a weak D match, TRBD2 (6 bases). Germline values: CDR1 SEHNR, CDR2 FQNEAQ (reference sequence). The CDR3 totals 15 residues. The germline V and J ends were trimmed by 1 base and 6 bases, with 13 bases remaining between them. As DNA, the CDR3 is TGTGCCAGCAGCTTAGTTGGCGGGAACGTCAATGAGCAGTTCTTC. It translates to CASSLVGGNVNEQFF.

For the CDR3, the DNA is TGTGCCAGCAGCTTAGTTGGCGGGGGAACCTACGAGCAGTACTTC. It specifies CASSLVGGGTYEQYF. J is TRBJ2-7 and V is TRBV7-2, with 7 bases identical to TRBD2. CDR3 length: 15 residues. V gave up 1 base and J gave up 2 bases; unmatched junction bases: 5. The germline gives CDR1 SGHTA, CDR2 FQGNSA.